This TCR beta chain was sequenced during a study of blood T cell repertoires in COVID-19. J lost 5 bases, V lost 10 bases, and 1 base had no gene match. The germline CDR1 and CDR2 sequences are ENHRY and SYGVKD. There are 10 residues in the CDR3. Participant-given clinical history determined each cohort assignment. Donors of Cohort 3 who recovered were those that had two negative PCRs, clearance, or symptom resolution. In the authors' methods: The authors estimated nucleated cell counts from reference gene primer amplification. The repertoire was sequenced with immunoSEQ multiplex PCR; TCRdb's copy has only in-frame clones and lacks some. V and J calls and clone size are as listed in that table; D and trimming were resolved from the DNA. The table includes around 200,000 clones, approximately 90% detected once.

The TCR comes from a man aged 30 to 39 who had recovered from COVID-19. This chain joins TRBV10-3 and TRBJ1-2; TRBD1 aligns across 7 bases. Sample: PBMCs or T cells enriched from blood (not recorded which). The CDR3 loop is CATQGYGYTF. CDR3 sequence (DNA): TGTGCCACACAGGGGTATGGCTACACCTTC.